This TCR beta chain was identified during a study of T cell repertoires in aging, cancer and after chemotherapy (dated by TCRdb to the late 2010s). Some background on the complete study: The donors fell into six age groups ranging from 30 or younger to 70 or older, and each group had at least three individuals. In the solid tumor group, the paired samples taken before and after chemotherapy came from patients with brain tumors (glioblastoma) who were receiving therapy based on temozolomide. The complete dataset included about 9 million TCR reads. To look at immunoaging and at how T cells reconstitute after chemotherapy, the study profiled TCR beta repertoires in peripheral blood from both healthy donors and cancer patients. The cohort comprised about 210 cancer patients, approximately 90 with hematological and 124 with solid cancers, plus 95 healthy donors as a reference group.

Overall study outcomes, separate from this receptor: In healthy donors, the decline in TCR diversity with age was mainly due to loss of richness, whereas in cancer patients loss of evenness also played a role. Median generation probability increased over the chemotherapy interval in both cancer cohorts, suggesting repertoire reconstitution through rebound thymic output. Compared with age-matched healthy donors, untreated patients with hematological or solid cancers had significantly lower TCR diversity and higher clonality in blood. According to the authors, the repertoire data do not permit conclusions about immunological memory after chemotherapy.

For CDR1 and CDR2, the germline V gene lists MNHNS and SASEGT. From the cysteine up to the phenylalanine, the CDR3 has a length of 13 residues. CDR3 DNA only is kept here, 39 bases in frame from base 1. Between the V and J ends, shortened by 2 bases and 8 bases respectively, the junction contains 12 bases. About this clonotype: Its antigen has not been determined. The sample holds no much larger clone one base away, and base qualities are not on file.

Multiplex touch-down PCR with a mixed TRB-A/B primer pool was used to amplify rearranged TRB sequences covering the V, D and J segments. Two consecutive PCR reactions with Phusion HS II polymerase added Illumina adapters and sample indices to the amplicons. Amplicons were gel-purified with the NucleoSpin Gel and PCR Clean-up kit, then checked with Qubit and an Agilent 2100 Bioanalyzer. The libraries were sequenced on an Illumina MiSeq with 600-cycle, single-indexed, paired-end runs. Per the original workflow: MiXCR versions 2.12 and 3.0.5 were used to process the TRB sequences. Each unique CDR3 nucleotide sequence counted as one clone, and only productive sequences with at least two reads were retained. Repertoire metrics included Shannon diversity, evenness, clonality (one minus evenness), and alpha-parameterized diversity profiles from alpha 0 to 5. The IGoR algorithm was used to compute generation probabilities of clones in paired pre- and post-chemotherapy samples. TCRdb redid the processing of the public reads, applying fastp at Q25 and MiXCR, and retained in-frame beta chains. Rows with one shared CDR3 protein collapse into an entry with the most common genes and DNA. TCRdb's processing, not the authors', yielded these V and J calls. This sample lists approximately 2,400 distinct CDR3 sequences; roughly two fifths were detected once. Jointly, the top ten make up 30% to 50% of the sample.

Genomic DNA extracted from peripheral blood, rather than sorted cells or RNA, was used as the source for amplification of TCR beta rearrangements. Sequencing was done on a sample of blood. The V and J genes are TRBV6-1 and TRBJ1-2; matching of 5 bases hints at TRBD1 as the D gene. This TCR came from a human donor with a solid tumor. The nucleotide sequence is TGTGCCAGCAGTGAAAGCCCAGGGATAGGCTACACCTTC. Its protein reads: CASSESPGIGYTF.